The 21 T cell receptor beta chains below were found in one sample sequenced in a study of PD-1 blockade in classical Hodgkin lymphoma. Every patient was affected by relapse after autologous stem cell transplantation, while exposure to brentuximab vedotin was not uniform. Repertoires were generated with immunoSEQ multiplex PCR, while TCRdb's copy carries only in-frame clones and drops some. This table holds around 20,000 clones, approximately 90% found once. Material: peripheral blood mononuclear cells (PBMCs), obtained before the second cycle of nivolumab. These receptors all come from a human donor with classical Hodgkin lymphoma.

This rearrangement joins TRBV7-8 to TRBJ1-1; D is possibly TRBD1 (6 bases). Germline lookup yields CDR1 SGHVS and CDR2 FQNEAQ. Trimming cost V 5 bases and J 0 bases, with 13 bases left between them. The CDR3 has 15 residues. The chain's CDR3 is CASSAGGGLNTEAFF. For the CDR3, the DNA is TGTGCCAGCAGCGCTGGGGGGGGGCTGAACACTGAAGCTTTCTTT. The full variable domain, in which reference TRBV7-8 and TRBJ1-1 provide the parts outside the CDR3, is GAGVSQSPRYKVAKRGQDVALRCDPISGHVSLFWYQQALGQGPEFLTYFQNEAQLDKSGLPSDRFFAERPEGSVSTLKIQRTQQEDSAVYLCASSAGGGLNTEAFFGQGTRLTVV.

The chain has TRBV13 and TRBJ1-4; D unclear. Germline V gene data show CDR1 as PRHDT and CDR2 as FYEKMQ (reference sequence). The CDR3 covers 14 residues. V lost 2 bases and J 3 bases, leaving 7 bases between the germline ends. The CDR3 sequence: CASSLLQPNEKLFF. The CDR3 region has the DNA TGTGCCAGCAGCTTATTACAGCCTAATGAAAAACTGTTTTTT. Variable domain in full (rest from reference TRBV13 and TRBJ1-4): AAGVIQSPRHLIKEKRETATLKCYPIPRHDTVYWYQQGPGQDPQFLISFYEKMQSDKGSIPDRFSAQQFSDYHSELNMSSLELGDSALYFCASSLLQPNEKLFFGSGTQLSVL.

V usage is TRBV5-1 and J usage is TRBJ2-7; TRBD2 matches 10 bases. This CDR3 contains 14 residues. Germline CDR1 SGHRS, CDR2 YFSETQ. V trimming: 6 bases; J trimming: 2 bases; junction bases outside the gene matches: 5. The CDR3 protein is CASTLSGGAYEQYF. The CDR3 DNA sequence: TGCGCCAGCACCCTCAGCGGGGGGGCCTACGAGCAGTACTTC.

The rearrangement uses TRBV5-1 and TRBJ1-3, with D unresolved. Deletions cut 4 bases from V and 0 bases from J, with 11 bases between. The CDR3 has 15 residues. CDR1 and CDR2 from the germline V gene are SGHRS and YFSETQ. Here the CDR3 reads CASSPGSGSGNTIYF. The CDR3 DNA sequence: TGCGCCAGCAGCCCGGGCAGCGGCTCTGGAAACACCATATATTTT.

For the CDR3, the DNA is TGTGCCAGCAGCTTTTTGAAAAGGGGTGATTCACCCCTCCACTTT. This sequence encodes CASSFLKRGDSPLHF. The chain links TRBV7-8 to TRBJ1-6; D may be TRBD1 (5 bases). There are 15 residues in the CDR3. Germline V gene lookup returns CDR1 SGHVS and CDR2 FQNEAQ. Trimming removed 3 bases at V and 8 bases at J, with 14 bases between.

This rearrangement joins TRBV4-1 to TRBJ1-3; 7 bases are a match to TRBD1. Germline trimming cut 7 bases from V and 4 bases from J; bases unmatched to any gene: 7. This CDR3 is 14 amino acids long. In germline, CDR1 is MGHRA, CDR2 YSYEKL. In DNA, the CDR3 is TGCGCCAGCAAAGAGACAGGGTCCGGAAACACCATATATTTT. Translated: CASKETGSGNTIYF.

The chain joins TRBV7-4 to TRBJ1-3; the D gene is possibly TRBD1 (6 bases). This CDR3 is 16 amino acids long. V lost 4 bases, J lost 5 bases, and 18 bases lay in between. In germline, CDR1 is SGHVT, CDR2 SQSDAQ. Here the CDR3 DNA reads TGTGCCAGCAGCTCGAACCGAGACAGGTTGAGAAACACCATATATTTT. Protein product: CASSSNRDRLRNTIYF.

The rearrangement joins TRBV5-1 to TRBJ2-7; D gene ambiguous. There are 14 residues in the CDR3. Trimming pared 5 bases from V and 0 bases from J, leaving 12 bases between. The germline CDR1 and CDR2 sequences are SGHRS and YFSETQ. The CDR3 sequence is CASSPQSASYEQYF. The DNA of the CDR3 is TGCGCCAGCAGTCCTCAGTCTGCCTCCTACGAGCAGTACTTC.

About this clone itself: Other DNA sequences in the sample encode the same CDR3. V usage is TRBV7-8 and J usage is TRBJ1-6; possibly TRBD1 for D (5 bases). From germline, CDR1 is SGHVS and CDR2 FQNEAQ. With 1 base removed from V and 10 bases from J, the gap between germline ends came to 11 bases. There are 14 residues in the CDR3. Here the CDR3 DNA reads TGTGCCAGCAGCTTAGGGCAGGGTTCGTCACCCCTCCACTTT. Its protein product is CASSLGQGSSPLHF.

This clone came up a few times. The V call is TRBV4-2, the J call TRBJ2-3, with 14 bases fitting TRBD2. Germline V gene lookup returns CDR1 LGHNA and CDR2 YNFKEQ. CDR3 size: 18 residues. Trimming removed 5 bases from V and 0 bases from J; junction bases left unmatched: 7. DNA of the CDR3: TGTGCCAGCAGCTTGGGACTAGCGGGGGCCCCCAGCACAGATACGCAGTATTTT. It is translated as CASSLGLAGAPSTDTQYF.

In DNA, the CDR3 is TGTGCCAGCAGCAAAAAGCGGGCTCGCCCCTACGAGCAGTACTTC. It yields the protein CASSKKRARPYEQYF. This rearrangement joins TRBV21-1 to TRBJ2-7; TRBD2, the table's D call, was not compared with the DNA. TRBV21-1 is termed a pseudogene. The CDR3 has 15 residues.

This clone was seen once. The chain recombines TRBV5-1 with TRBJ2-2, with D tentatively TRBD2 (7 bases). V was trimmed by 7 bases and J by 4 bases, leaving 14 bases between them. CDR1 and CDR2 (germline): SGHRS, YFSETQ. The CDR3 has 14 amino acids. The CDR3 spells CASDAGAGTGELFF. The CDR3 DNA is TGCGCCAGCGATGCGGGGGCCGGCACCGGGGAGCTGTTTTTT. Based on the CDR3 plus reference TRBV5-1 and TRBJ2-2, the full variable domain is KAGVTQTPRYLIKTRGQQVTLSCSPISGHRSVSWYQQTPGQGLQFLFEYFSETQRNKGNFPGRFSGRQFSNSRSEMNVSTLELGDSALYLCASDAGAGTGELFFGEGSRLTVL.

This clone was detected once. The chain uses TRBV7-2 and TRBJ1-2, with D perhaps matching TRBD1 (6 bases). Germline values: CDR1 SGHTA, CDR2 FQGNSA. CDR3 size: 13 residues. With 5 bases removed from V and 4 bases from J, the gap between germline ends came to 11 bases. The CDR3 protein is CASSRGQFYGYTF. The CDR3, as DNA: TGTGCCAGCAGCCGCGGACAGTTCTATGGCTACACCTTC.

The sample holds a few counts of this clone. V gene TRBV5-6 combines with J gene TRBJ2-3; D is unclear. The CDR3 runs to 13 residues. V lost 3 bases to trimming and J lost 3 bases, with 8 bases between them. The germline V gene has CDR1 SGHDT and CDR2 YYEEEE. The CDR3 region is CASSSQSTDTQYF. DNA for the CDR3: TGTGCCAGCAGCTCGCAGAGTACAGATACGCAGTATTTT.

This clone was seen a handful of times. The V and J genes are TRBV7-8 and TRBJ1-6; no reliable D call. The CDR3 length is 14 residues. V was cut by 8 bases and J by 4 bases, with 12 bases left in between. Germline V CDR1 and CDR2: SGHVS, FQNEAQ. CDR3 sequence (DNA): TGTGCCAGCGCGGCTCAGTCTTATAATTCACCCCTCCACTTT. It translates to CASAAQSYNSPLHF.

The chain is built from TRBV7-9 and TRBJ1-1; D might be TRBD1 (5 bases). CDR1 is SEHNR and CDR2 is FQNEAQ in the germline V gene (reference sequence). V lost 1 base and J 6 bases, leaving 12 bases between the germline ends. The CDR3 has 14 amino acids. The CDR3 protein is CASSLERGVSEAFF. The CDR3 region has the DNA TGTGCCAGCAGCTTAGAACGGGGGGTGTCTGAAGCTTTCTTT.

The chain combines TRBV6-6 with TRBJ2-5; TRBD2 matches at 8 bases. CDR3 length: 16 residues. Germline lookup yields CDR1 MNHNY and CDR2 SVGAGI (reference sequence). V was clipped by 4 bases and J by 0 bases; unmatched bases: 7. CDR3 nucleotide sequence: TGTGCCAGCAGTTCAGGACTAGCCCAGTACCAAGAGACCCAGTACTTC. As protein: CASSSGLAQYQETQYF.

The chain uses TRBV27 and TRBJ2-1; no firm D call. The V and J ends lost 6 bases and 0 bases respectively, with 6 bases between them. Germline assignment: CDR1 MNHEY and CDR2 SMNVEV (reference sequence). This CDR3 is built from 13 residues. The CDR3 DNA is TGTGCCAGCAGCCGGAGCTCCTACAATGAGCAGTTCTTC. It codes for CASSRSSYNEQFF.

To note about this clone: One end of the junction fails to match germline, which may point to a read error. The J gene is TRBJ1-3, the V gene TRBV5-1; 9 bases line up with TRBD1. The germline V gene has CDR1 SGHRS and CDR2 YFSETQ. The CDR3 length is 16 residues. The CDR3 loop is CASSLYGTGLKLPLSF. Written as DNA, the CDR3 is TGCGCCAGCAGCTTGTATGGGACAGGGTTAAAACTACCCTTGAGTTTT.

This clone has a single count. The V gene is TRBV7-2, the J gene TRBJ1-2; D may be TRBD1 (5 bases). CDR1 is SGHTA and CDR2 is FQGNSA in the germline V gene. The CDR3 contains 15 residues. Trimming shortened V by 5 bases and J by 3 bases, and 16 bases separated the two germline ends. CDR3 in amino acids: CASSTSFDSDYGYTF. Written as DNA, the CDR3 is TGTGCCAGCAGCACTTCCTTCGACAGTGACTATGGCTACACCTTC.

The chain couples TRBV5-1 to TRBJ2-5; D is tentatively TRBD1 or TRBD2 (5 bases each). This CDR3 is built from 13 residues. Trimming took 5 bases from V and 7 from J, leaving 15 bases between them. Germline CDR1 and CDR2: SGHRS and YFSETQ. CDR3 residues: CASSGGEVGTQYF. DNA for the CDR3: TGCGCCAGCAGTGGGGGTGAGGTTGGGACCCAGTACTTC.